This TCR beta chain came from a study of response to subunit inactivated influenza vaccine. Study observations and caveats: That few new T cells are recruited by each seasonal influenza vaccination was the authors' suggestion.

About this clonotype: Its cognate antigen is unknown.

TCRdb reanalysed the RT-PCR reads using MiXCR and keeps one entry per CDR3 protein. The top ten clones hold 13% of a sample with 500,000 to 650,000 distinct CDR3 sequences, under 9% of them seen once. The ends were cut back, 3 bases at V and 0 bases at J, with 9 bases in the middle. The CDR3 totals 15 residues. Germline assignment: CDR1 MDHEN and CDR2 SYDVKM. This sequence was found in a man between 50 and 75 years old who received an inactivated influenza vaccine. The specimen was PBMCs from blood, collected less than 30 months after vaccination. V usage is TRBV28 and J usage is TRBJ1-3; possibly TRBD1 for D (6 bases). CDR3 sequence (DNA): TGTGCCAGCAGTTTTGAGGGGGACTCTGGAAACACCATATATTTT. As protein: CASSFEGDSGNTIYF.